The clone carrying this T cell receptor beta chain was detected many times. This sample was included in a study of T cell repertoires in cytomegalovirus infection. The CDR3 loop spans 13 amino acids. Per the germline V gene, CDR1 is MNHEY and CDR2 is SVGAGI. Trimming took off 6 bases at V and 5 bases at J, with 13 bases between the two ends. MiXCR was run by TCRdb on the reads, yielding one entry per CDR3 protein. The sample holds more than 140,000 distinct CDR3 sequences, under 8.5% seen once. What was sequenced was PBMCs. The origin of this receptor is a human donor in good health (CMV status not recorded). Some clones in this sample may be carry-over from other donors' samples. This sequence joins TRBV6-5 and TRBJ2-5; tentative D call: TRBD1 (6 bases). This CDR3 is CASRGAPQETQYF. CDR3 DNA: TGTGCCAGCAGGGGGGCCCCCCAGGAGACCCAGTACTTC.